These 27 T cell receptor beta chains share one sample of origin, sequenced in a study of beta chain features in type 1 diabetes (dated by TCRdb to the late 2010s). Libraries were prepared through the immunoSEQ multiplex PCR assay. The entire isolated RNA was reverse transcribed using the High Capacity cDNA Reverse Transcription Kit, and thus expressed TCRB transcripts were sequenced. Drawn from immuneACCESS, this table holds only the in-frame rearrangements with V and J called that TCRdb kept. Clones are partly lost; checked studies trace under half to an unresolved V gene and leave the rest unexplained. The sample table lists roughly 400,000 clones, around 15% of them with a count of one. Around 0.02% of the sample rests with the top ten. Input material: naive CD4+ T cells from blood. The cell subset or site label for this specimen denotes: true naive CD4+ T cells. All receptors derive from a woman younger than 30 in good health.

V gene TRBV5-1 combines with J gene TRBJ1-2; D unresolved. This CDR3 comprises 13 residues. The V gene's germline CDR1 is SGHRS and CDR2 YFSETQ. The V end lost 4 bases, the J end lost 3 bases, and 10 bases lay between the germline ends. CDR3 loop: CASSPKGDYGYTF. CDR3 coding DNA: TGCGCCAGCAGCCCTAAGGGAGACTATGGCTACACCTTC.

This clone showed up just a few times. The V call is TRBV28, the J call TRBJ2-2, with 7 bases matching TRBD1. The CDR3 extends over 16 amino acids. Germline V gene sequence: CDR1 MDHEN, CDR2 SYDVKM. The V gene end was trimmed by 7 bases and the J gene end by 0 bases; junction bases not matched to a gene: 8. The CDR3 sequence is CASIKGGRTNTGELFF. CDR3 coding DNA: TGTGCCAGCATCAAAGGGGGCCGTACGAACACCGGGGAGCTGTTTTTT. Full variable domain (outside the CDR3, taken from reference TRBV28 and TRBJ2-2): DVKVTQSSRYLVKRTGEKVFLECVQDMDHENMFWYRQDPGLGLRLIYFSYDVKMKEKGDIPEGYSVSREKKERFSLILESASTNQTSMYLCASIKGGRTNTGELFFGEGSRLTVL.

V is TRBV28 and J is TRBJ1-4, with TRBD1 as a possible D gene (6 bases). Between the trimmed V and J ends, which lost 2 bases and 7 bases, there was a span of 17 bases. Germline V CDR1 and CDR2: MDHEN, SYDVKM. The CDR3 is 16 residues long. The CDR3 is CASSLAGARRTEKLFF. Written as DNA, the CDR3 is TGTGCCAGCAGTTTAGCAGGGGCCCGGAGGACTGAAAAACTGTTTTTT. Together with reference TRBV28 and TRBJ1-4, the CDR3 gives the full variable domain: DVKVTQSSRYLVKRTGEKVFLECVQDMDHENMFWYRQDPGLGLRLIYFSYDVKMKEKGDIPEGYSVSREKKERFSLILESASTNQTSMYLCASSLAGARRTEKLFFGSGTQLSVL.

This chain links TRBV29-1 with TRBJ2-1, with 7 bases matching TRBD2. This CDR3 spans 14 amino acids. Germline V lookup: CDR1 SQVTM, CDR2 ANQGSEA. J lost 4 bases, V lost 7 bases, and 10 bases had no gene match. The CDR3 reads CSGGGPNRYNEQFF. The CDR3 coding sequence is TGCAGCGGGGGGGGACCTAATCGGTACAATGAGCAGTTCTTC.

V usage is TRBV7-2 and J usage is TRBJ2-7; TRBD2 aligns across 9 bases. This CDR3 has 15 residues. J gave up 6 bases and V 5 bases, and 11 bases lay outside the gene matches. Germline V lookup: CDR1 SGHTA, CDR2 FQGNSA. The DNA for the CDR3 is TGTGCCAGCAGCCAAGGTATAGCGGGAGACCCCGAGCAGTACTTC. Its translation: CASSQGIAGDPEQYF. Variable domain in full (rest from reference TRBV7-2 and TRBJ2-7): GAGVSQSPSNKVTEKGKDVELRCDPISGHTALYWYRQSLGQGLEFLIYFQGNSAPDKSGLPSDRFSAERTGGSVSTLTIQRTQQEDSAVYLCASSQGIAGDPEQYFGPGTRLTVT.

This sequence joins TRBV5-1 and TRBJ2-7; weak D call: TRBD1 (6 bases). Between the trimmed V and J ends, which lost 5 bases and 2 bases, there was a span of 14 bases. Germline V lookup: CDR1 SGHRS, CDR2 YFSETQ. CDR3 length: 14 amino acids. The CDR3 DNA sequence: TGCGCCAGCAGGGCCGGGACAATCGCCTACGAGCAGTACTTC. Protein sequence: CASRAGTIAYEQYF.

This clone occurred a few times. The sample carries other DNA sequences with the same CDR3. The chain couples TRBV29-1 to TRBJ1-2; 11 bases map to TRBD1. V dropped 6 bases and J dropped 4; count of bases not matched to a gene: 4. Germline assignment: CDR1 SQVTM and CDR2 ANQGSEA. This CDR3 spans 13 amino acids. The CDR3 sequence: CSVGTGGGYGYTF. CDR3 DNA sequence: TGCAGCGTGGGGACAGGGGGTGGCTATGGCTACACCTTC.

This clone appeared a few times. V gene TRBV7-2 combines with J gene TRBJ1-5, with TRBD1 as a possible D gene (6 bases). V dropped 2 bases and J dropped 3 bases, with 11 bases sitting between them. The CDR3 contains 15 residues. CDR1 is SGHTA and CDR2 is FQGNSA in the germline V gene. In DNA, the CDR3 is TGTGCCAGCAGCTTACGGGGGGCGGACAATCAGCCCCAGCATTTT. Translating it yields CASSLRGADNQPQHF.

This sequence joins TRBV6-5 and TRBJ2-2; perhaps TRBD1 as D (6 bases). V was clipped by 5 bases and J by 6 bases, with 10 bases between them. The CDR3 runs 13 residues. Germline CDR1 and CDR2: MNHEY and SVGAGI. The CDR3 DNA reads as TGTGCCAGCAGTCCGGACAGACCCGGGGAGCTGTTTTTT. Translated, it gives CASSPDRPGELFF.

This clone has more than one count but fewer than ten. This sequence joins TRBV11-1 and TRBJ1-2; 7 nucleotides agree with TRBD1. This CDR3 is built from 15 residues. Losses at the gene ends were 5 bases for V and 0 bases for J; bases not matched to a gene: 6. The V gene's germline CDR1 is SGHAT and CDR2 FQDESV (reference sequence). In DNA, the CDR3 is TGTGCCAGCAGCCAGGGACAGACGACTAACTATGGCTACACCTTC. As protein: CASSQGQTTNYGYTF.

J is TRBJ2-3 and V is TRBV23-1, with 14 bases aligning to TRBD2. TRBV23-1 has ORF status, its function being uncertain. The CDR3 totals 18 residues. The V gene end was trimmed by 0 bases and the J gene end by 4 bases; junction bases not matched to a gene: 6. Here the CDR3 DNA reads TGCGCCAGCAGTCAATCGGGGACTAGCGGGAGTCCGGCAGATACGCAGTATTTT. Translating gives CASSQSGTSGSPADTQYF.

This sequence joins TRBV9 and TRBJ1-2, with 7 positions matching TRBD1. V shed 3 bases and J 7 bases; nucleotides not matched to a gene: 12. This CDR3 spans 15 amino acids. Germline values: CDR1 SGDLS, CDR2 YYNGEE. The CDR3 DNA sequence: TGTGCCAGCAGCGCGGTGGGACAGCCCGTTATTGGCTACACCTTC. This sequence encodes CASSAVGQPVIGYTF.

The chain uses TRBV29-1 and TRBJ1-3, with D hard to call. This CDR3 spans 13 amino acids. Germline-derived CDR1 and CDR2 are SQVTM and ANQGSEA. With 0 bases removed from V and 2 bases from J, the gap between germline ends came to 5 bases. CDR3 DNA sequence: TGCAGCGTTGAAGATCGAGCTGGAAACACCATATATTTT. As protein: CSVEDRAGNTIYF.

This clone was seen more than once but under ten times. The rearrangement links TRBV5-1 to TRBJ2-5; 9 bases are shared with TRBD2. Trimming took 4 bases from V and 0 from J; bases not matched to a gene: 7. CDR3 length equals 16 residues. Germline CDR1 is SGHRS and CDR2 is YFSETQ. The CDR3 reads CASSQTSGTYQETQYF. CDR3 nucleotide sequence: TGCGCCAGCAGCCAGACTAGCGGAACGTACCAAGAGACCCAGTACTTC. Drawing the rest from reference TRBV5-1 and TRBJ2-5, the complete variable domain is KAGVTQTPRYLIKTRGQQVTLSCSPISGHRSVSWYQQTPGQGLQFLFEYFSETQRNKGNFPGRFSGRQFSNSRSEMNVSTLELGDSALYLCASSQTSGTYQETQYFGPGTRLLVL.

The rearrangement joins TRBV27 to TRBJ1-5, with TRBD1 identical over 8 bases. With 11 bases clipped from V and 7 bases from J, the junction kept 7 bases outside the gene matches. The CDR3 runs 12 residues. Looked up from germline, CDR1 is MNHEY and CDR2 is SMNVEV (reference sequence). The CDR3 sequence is CAGQGSEQPQHF. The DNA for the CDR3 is TGTGCCGGACAGGGTAGTGAACAGCCCCAGCATTTT.

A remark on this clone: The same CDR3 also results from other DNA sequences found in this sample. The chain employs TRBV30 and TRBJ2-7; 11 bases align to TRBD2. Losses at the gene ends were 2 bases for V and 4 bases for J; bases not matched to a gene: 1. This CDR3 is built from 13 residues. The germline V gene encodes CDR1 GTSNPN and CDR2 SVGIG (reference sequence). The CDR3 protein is CAWSRTSGYEQYF. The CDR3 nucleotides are TGTGCCTGGAGTCGGACTAGCGGGTACGAGCAGTACTTC.

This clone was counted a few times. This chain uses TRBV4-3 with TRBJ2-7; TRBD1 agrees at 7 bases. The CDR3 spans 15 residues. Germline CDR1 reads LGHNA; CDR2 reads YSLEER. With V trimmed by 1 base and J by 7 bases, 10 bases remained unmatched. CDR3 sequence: CASSQGRDSPWEQYF. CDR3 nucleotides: TGCGCCAGCAGCCAAGGCCGGGACAGTCCGTGGGAGCAGTACTTC.

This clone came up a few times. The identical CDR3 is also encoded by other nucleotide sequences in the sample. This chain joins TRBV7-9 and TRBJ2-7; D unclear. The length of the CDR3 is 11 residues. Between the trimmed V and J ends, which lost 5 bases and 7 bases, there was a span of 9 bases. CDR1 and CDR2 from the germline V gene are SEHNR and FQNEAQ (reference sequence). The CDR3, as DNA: TGTGCCAGCAGCCTTGTTGTTGAGCAGTACTTC. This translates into CASSLVVEQYF.

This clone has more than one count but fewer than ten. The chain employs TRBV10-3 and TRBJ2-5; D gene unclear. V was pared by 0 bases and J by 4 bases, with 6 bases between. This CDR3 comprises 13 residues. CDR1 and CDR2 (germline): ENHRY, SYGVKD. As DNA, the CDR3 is TGTGCCATCAGTGAGTCTGGAGTAGAGACCCAGTACTTC. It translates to CAISESGVETQYF.

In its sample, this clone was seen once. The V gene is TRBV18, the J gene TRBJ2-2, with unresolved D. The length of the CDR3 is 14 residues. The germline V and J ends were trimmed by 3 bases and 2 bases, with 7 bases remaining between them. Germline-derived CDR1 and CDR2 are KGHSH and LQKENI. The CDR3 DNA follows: TGTGCCAGCTCACCGTCCACTAACACCGGGGAGCTGTTTTTT. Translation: CASSPSTNTGELFF.

The CDR3 reads CSLNLKGATEAFF. In DNA form, the CDR3 reads TGCAGCTTAAACTTAAAGGGGGCCACTGAAGCTTTCTTT. The chain carries TRBV29-1 and TRBJ1-1; 7 nucleotides align to TRBD1. This CDR3 comprises 13 residues. CDR1 and CDR2 from the germline V gene are SQVTM and ANQGSEA. With 8 bases clipped from V and 4 bases from J, the junction kept 10 bases outside the gene matches. The whole variable domain, filled in from reference TRBV29-1 and TRBJ1-1, reads SAVISQKPSRDICQRGTSLTIQCQVDSQVTMMFWYRQQPGQSLTLIATANQGSEATYESGFVIDKFPISRPNLTFSTLTVSNMSPEDSSIYLCSLNLKGATEAFFGQGTRLTVV.

CDR3 DNA: TGTGCCAGCAGTCCCCCGGGGAGCGGCACCGGGGAGCTGTTTTTT. Its translation is CASSPPGSGTGELFF. The rearrangement uses TRBV28 and TRBJ2-2; perhaps TRBD2 as D (5 bases). The CDR3 has 15 amino acids. Trimming pared 5 bases from V and 4 bases from J, leaving 14 bases between. Germline-derived CDR1 and CDR2 are MDHEN and SYDVKM.

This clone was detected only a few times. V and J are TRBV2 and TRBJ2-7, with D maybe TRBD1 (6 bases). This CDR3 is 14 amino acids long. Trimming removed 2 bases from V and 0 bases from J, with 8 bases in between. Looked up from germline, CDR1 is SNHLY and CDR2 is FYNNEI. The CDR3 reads CASSEQGSSYEQYF. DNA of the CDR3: TGTGCCAGCAGTGAACAGGGGAGCTCCTACGAGCAGTACTTC.

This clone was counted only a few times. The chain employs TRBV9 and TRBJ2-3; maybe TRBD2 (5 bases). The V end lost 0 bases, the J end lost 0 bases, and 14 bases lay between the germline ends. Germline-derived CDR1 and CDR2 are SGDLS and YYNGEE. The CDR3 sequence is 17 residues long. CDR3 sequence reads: CASSVGISRESTDTQYF. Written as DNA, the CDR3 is TGTGCCAGCAGCGTAGGTATAAGTCGGGAAAGCACAGATACGCAGTATTTT.

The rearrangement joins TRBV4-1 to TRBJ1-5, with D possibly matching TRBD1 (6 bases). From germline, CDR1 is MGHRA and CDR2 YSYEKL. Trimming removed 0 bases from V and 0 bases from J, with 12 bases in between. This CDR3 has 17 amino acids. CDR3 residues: CASSQDLGGASNQPQHF. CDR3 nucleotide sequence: TGCGCCAGCAGCCAAGATTTGGGGGGGGCTAGCAATCAGCCCCAGCATTTT.

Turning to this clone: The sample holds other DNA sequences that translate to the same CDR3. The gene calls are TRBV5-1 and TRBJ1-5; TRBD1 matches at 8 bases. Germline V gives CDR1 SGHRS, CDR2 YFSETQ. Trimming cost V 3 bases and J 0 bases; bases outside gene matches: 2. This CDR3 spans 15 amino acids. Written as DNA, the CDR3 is TGCGCCAGCAGCTCCGGACAGGGTAGCAATCAGCCCCAGCATTTT. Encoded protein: CASSSGQGSNQPQHF.

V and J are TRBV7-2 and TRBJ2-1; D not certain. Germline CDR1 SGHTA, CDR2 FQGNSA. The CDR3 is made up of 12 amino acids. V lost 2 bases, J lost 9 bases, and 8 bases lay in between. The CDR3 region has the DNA TGTGCCAGCAGCTTACCGTTCAGTGAGCAGTTCTTC. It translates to CASSLPFSEQFF.